Shown below are 18 T cell receptor beta chains from a single sample sequenced in a study of cytomegalovirus exposure and HLA in healthy donors. Clones were read by immunoSEQ multiplex PCR, and TCRdb kept only the in-frame ones, dropping some. This sample has 250,000 or so clones, with almost 90% found just once. The sequenced sample consisted of PBMCs. The source of these receptors is a woman younger than 30 in good health and CMV-seronegative.

CDR3 DNA sequence: TGTGCCAGCAGCTTAATAGGACAGGGGGCGCGGGAGCAGTACGTC. As protein: CASSLIGQGAREQYV. This rearrangement joins TRBV7-6 to TRBJ2-7, with 11 bases identical to TRBD1. Germline-derived CDR1 and CDR2 are SGHVS and FNYEAQ. The CDR3 spans 15 residues. The ends lost 2 bases at V and 7 bases at J; junction bases unmatched: 7.

This chain joins TRBV2 and TRBJ2-5, with TRBD2 identical over 7 bases. Germline-derived CDR1 and CDR2 are SNHLY and FYNNEI. With V trimmed by 0 bases and J by 2 bases, 3 bases remained unmatched. There are 15 residues in the CDR3. CDR3 residues: CASSEASRGQETQYF. The CDR3 nucleotides read TGTGCCAGCAGTGAAGCTTCGCGGGGGCAAGAGACCCAGTACTTC.

This clone was seen a handful of times. The chain uses TRBV6-6 and TRBJ2-7, with TRBD1 identical over 9 bases. The CDR3 extends over 15 amino acids. Germline V gives CDR1 MNHNY, CDR2 SVGAGI (reference sequence). Trimming took 2 bases from V and 2 from J; bases not matched to a gene: 4. The CDR3 bases are TGTGCCAGCAGTTACCTACAGGGGGCGGCCTACGAGCAGTACTTC. Its translation is CASSYLQGAAYEQYF.

V and J are TRBV6-6 and TRBJ1-1; D is undetermined. Germline loops: CDR1 MNHNY, CDR2 SVGAGI (reference sequence). V dropped 2 bases and J dropped 0 bases, with 4 bases sitting between them. This CDR3 has 13 residues. CDR3 nucleotide sequence: TGTGCCAGCAGTTACCAGATGAACACTGAAGCTTTCTTT. The encoded protein is CASSYQMNTEAFF.

V is TRBV25-1 and J is TRBJ1-4; TRBD1 agrees at 7 bases. J lost 8 bases, V lost 5 bases, and 11 bases had no gene match. This CDR3 comprises 15 residues. The germline V gene has CDR1 MGHDK and CDR2 SYGVNS. Here the CDR3 reads CASSKQGPTAEKLFF. The CDR3 nucleotides read TGTGCCAGCAGTAAACAGGGGCCCACTGCCGAAAAACTGTTTTTT. Drawing the rest from reference TRBV25-1 and TRBJ1-4, the complete variable domain is EADIYQTPRYLVIGTGKKITLECSQTMGHDKMYWYQQDPGMELHLIHYSYGVNSTEKGDLSSESTVSRIRTEHFPLTLESARPSHTSQYLCASSKQGPTAEKLFFGSGTQLSVL.

The chain is built from TRBV2 and TRBJ2-1; tentatively, D is TRBD1 (5 bases). The germline V gene encodes CDR1 SNHLY and CDR2 FYNNEI. The CDR3 contains 14 residues. Trimming shortened V by 7 bases and J by 8 bases, and 18 bases separated the two germline ends. The CDR3 DNA sequence: TGTGCCAGCATGCTAGACAGATTCTTCGATGAGCAGTTCTTC. Its translation: CASMLDRFFDEQFF.

The CDR3 DNA reads as TGTGCCAGCAGCTTGGGTGGTTCGGCAGATACGCAGTATTTT. This sequence encodes CASSLGGSADTQYF. This chain joins TRBV5-4 and TRBJ2-3; D uncertain. The V gene's germline CDR1 is SGHNT and CDR2 YYREEE (reference sequence). V was cut by 0 bases and J by 4 bases, with 9 bases left in between. CDR3 length: 14 residues.

CDR3 sequence: CASSPGLVYEQYF. The CDR3 DNA sequence: TGTGCCAGCAGCCCAGGACTGGTCTACGAGCAGTACTTC. This rearrangement joins TRBV7-9 to TRBJ2-7; D may be TRBD2 (5 bases). Trimming took off 5 bases at V and 3 bases at J, with 11 bases between the two ends. The CDR3 is made up of 13 amino acids. In germline, CDR1 is SEHNR, CDR2 FQNEAQ (reference sequence).

The CDR3 protein is CASSPGFRSNQPQHF. CDR3 in DNA: TGTGCCAGCAGTCCGGGGTTTAGGAGCAATCAGCCCCAGCATTTT. The chain couples TRBV27 to TRBJ1-5; D uncertain. CDR1 and CDR2 (germline): MNHEY, SMNVEV (reference sequence). This CDR3 is built from 15 residues. The ends were cut back, 5 bases at V and 1 base at J, with 12 bases in the middle.

This rearrangement joins TRBV19 to TRBJ1-1; no definite D call. Germline-derived CDR1 and CDR2 are LNHDA and SQIVND (reference sequence). V was cut by 4 bases and J by 1 base, with 13 bases left in between. The length of the CDR3 is 15 residues. This chain's CDR3 is CASSKGQRGNTEAFF. As DNA, the CDR3 is TGTGCCAGTAGTAAAGGCCAACGGGGGAACACTGAAGCTTTCTTT.

The rearrangement links TRBV5-1 to TRBJ1-1; D uncertain. The CDR3 is 15 residues long. V lost 1 base, J lost 4 bases, and 14 bases lay in between. Germline V gene data show CDR1 as SGHRS and CDR2 as YFSETQ. CDR3 coding DNA: TGCGCCAGCAGCTTGTCACGGGGTCAGGCCACTGAAGCTTTCTTT. This translates into CASSLSRGQATEAFF.

The chain joins TRBV11-2 to TRBJ1-5; possible D gene TRBD1, 5 bases. The length of the CDR3 is 13 residues. Germline CDR1 SGHAT, CDR2 FQNNGV. V lost 5 bases and J lost 7, with 12 bases in between. CDR3 loop: CASSRARGQPQHF. CDR3 DNA: TGTGCCAGCAGCCGGGCCCGGGGGCAGCCCCAGCATTTT.

V is TRBV6-5 and J is TRBJ2-7; D not resolved. This CDR3 contains 15 residues. The V end was cut by 0 bases, the J end by 2 bases, with 11 bases between. Germline CDR1 reads MNHEY; CDR2 reads SVGAGI. CDR3 in DNA: TGTGCCAGCAGTTACTCGACCGGCGGAGCCTACGAGCAGTACGTC. This encodes CASSYSTGGAYEQYV.

The chain couples TRBV19 to TRBJ1-4, with D perhaps matching TRBD1 (5 bases). The CDR3 extends over 14 amino acids. Trimming cost V 3 bases and J 7 bases, with 12 bases left between them. Per the germline V gene, CDR1 is LNHDA and CDR2 is SQIVND (reference sequence). DNA of the CDR3: TGTGCCAGTAGTATGGGGGGATTAGGTGAAAAACTGTTTTTT. This encodes CASSMGGLGEKLFF. The full variable domain, completed using reference TRBV19 and TRBJ1-4, is DGGITQSPKYLFRKEGQNVTLSCEQNLNHDAMYWYRQDPGQGLRLIYYSQIVNDFQKGDIAEGYSVSREKKESFPLTVTSAQKNPTAFYLCASSMGGLGEKLFFGSGTQLSVL.

The rearrangement links TRBV6-7 to TRBJ2-7, with 8 bases lining up with TRBD1. TRBV6-7 carries the ORF label, with uncertain function. CDR3 length: 13 residues. With 11 bases clipped from V and 3 bases from J, the junction kept 9 bases outside the gene matches. This chain's CDR3 is CARRRTGGYEQYF. CDR3 nucleotides: TGTGCCCGCCGTAGAACAGGGGGCTACGAGCAGTACTTC.

The chain couples TRBV4-3 to TRBJ1-2; no clear D gene. This CDR3 is built from 16 residues. Trimming stripped 4 bases from V and 1 base from J, with 16 bases between. Germline values: CDR1 LGHNA, CDR2 YSLEER. DNA of the CDR3: TGCGCCAGCAGCCCCTCCGTGACATATATTAACTATGGCTACACCTTC. Protein: CASSPSVTYINYGYTF.

J is TRBJ2-7 and V is TRBV6-5; the D is unclear. With 0 bases removed from V and 3 bases from J, the gap between germline ends came to 12 bases. Germline V CDR1 and CDR2: MNHEY, SVGAGI. There are 15 residues in the CDR3. The DNA for the CDR3 is TGTGCCAGCAGTTACTCCGGTCTCAAAATCTACGAGCAGTACTTC. It is translated as CASSYSGLKIYEQYF.

The table lists this clone with a few counts. The V gene is TRBV7-3, the J gene TRBJ2-1, with 7 bases matching TRBD1. CDR3 length equals 13 residues. Germline lookup yields CDR1 SGHTA and CDR2 FQGTGA. V lost 4 bases to trimming and J lost 6 bases; unmatched junction nucleotides: 3. CDR3 sequence (DNA): TGTGCCAGCAGCTCTAACAGGGGCAATGAGCAGTTCTTC. Encoded protein: CASSSNRGNEQFF.